A selection of T cell receptor beta chains follows, all from one sample in a study of T cell repertoires in cytomegalovirus infection. These TCRs are of unknown antigen specificity. Via MiXCR, TCRdb re-called the reads, giving one row per CDR3 protein. The table records fewer than 350,000 distinct CDR3 sequences, 25% to 30% of them present only once. The material was cultured PBMCs, obtained from culture after CMV antigen stimulation. The receptors stem from a human donor in good health (CMV status not recorded). Some clones in this sample may be carry-over from other donors' samples. The CDR3 runs from the conserved cysteine through the conserved F or W. The D gene is left open where the match is weak. Where a row states a size, it is once, few, many or the class of an expanded clone; other rows omit it.

few,.,TRBJ1-5,TRBV18,CASSPPGTDSNQPQHF,TGTGCCAGCTCACCACCTGGGACGGATAGCAATCAGCCCCAGCATTTT
few,.,TRBJ2-1,TRBV4-2,CASSQVGVPGVEQFF,TGTGCCAGCAGCCAAGTAGGAGTCCCGGGGGTTGAGCAGTTCTTC
.,.,TRBJ2-3,TRBV7-9,CASSTTASTDTQYF,TGTGCCAGCAGCACGACCGCTAGCACAGATACGCAGTATTTT
many,.,TRBJ1-1,TRBV7-2,CASSLAEGTAGAEAFF,TGTGCCAGCAGCTTAGCGGAAGGGACGGCCGGCGCGGAAGCTTTCTTT
.,.,TRBJ1-5,TRBV7-4,CASSLEWGARSRLNQPQHF,TGTGCCAGCAGCTTAGAGTGGGGGGCGCGGAGCCGTTTAAATCAGCCCCAGCATTTT
many,TRBD2,TRBJ2-2,TRBV7-2,CASSSAPLAGAVGELFF,TGTGCCAGCAGCTCCGCCCCCCTAGCGGGAGCGGTCGGGGAGCTGTTTTTT
.,TRBD2,TRBJ2-2,TRBV11-2,CASSPRGAGVAGELFF,TGTGCCAGCAGTCCCCGTGGGGCGGGGGTCGCCGGGGAGCTGTTTTTT
few,.,TRBJ1-3,TRBV20-1,CSARSGSLERDVPGNTIYF,TGCAGTGCTAGGTCAGGGAGCCTTGAGAGGGATGTTCCTGGAAACACCATATATTTT
.,.,TRBJ2-1,TRBV6-6,CASSPGPVGANEQFF,TGTGCCAGCAGCCCGGGACCCGTCGGGGCGAATGAGCAGTTCTTC
.,.,TRBJ2-5,TRBV7-4,CASSAVGRGETQYF,TGTGCCAGCAGTGCAGTAGGGCGGGGAGAGACCCAGTACTTC
.,TRBD1,TRBJ2-1,TRBV5-4,CASSLDRGHGEQFF,TGTGCCAGCAGCCTCGACAGGGGGCATGGTGAGCAGTTCTTC
many,TRBD1,TRBJ1-5,TRBV6-1,CASSPGTGGAVWGNQPQHF,TGTGCCAGCAGTCCAGGGACAGGGGGCGCCGTGTGGGGGAATCAGCCCCAGCATTTT
few,.,TRBJ2-3,TRBV7-6,CASSLGGYRGTDTQYF,TGTGCCAGCAGCTTAGGTGGCTATCGGGGCACAGATACGCAGTATTTT
.,.,TRBJ1-1,TRBV7-9,CASSPITEAFF,TGTGCCAGCAGCCCCATAACTGAAGCTTTCTTT
few,.,TRBJ2-1,TRBV10-3,CAIRRTSPPGEQFF,TGTGCCATCAGGAGGACTTCCCCGCCGGGTGAGCAGTTCTTC
once,.,TRBJ2-7,TRBV10-2,CASSESPEQYF,TGCGCCAGCAGTGAGTCTCCAGAGCAGTACTTC
few,.,TRBJ2-7,TRBV7-8,CASSSGQGFYEQYF,TGTGCCAGCAGCTCTGGGCAGGGATTCTACGAGCAGTACTTC
few,.,TRBJ2-1,TRBV7-2,CASFGGMKQFF,TGTGCCAGCTTCGGGGGTATGAAACAGTTCTTC
.,.,TRBJ2-7,TRBV6-1,CASSARVPSYEQYF,TGTGCCAGCAGCGCTAGAGTTCCCTCCTACGAGCAGTACTTC
.,.,TRBJ2-1,TRBV24-1,CATSGASLANNEQFF,TGTGCCACCAGTGGGGCGAGTCTAGCGAACAATGAGCAGTTCTTC
.,TRBD1,TRBJ1-2,TRBV6-6,CASSEGTATTRYGYTF,TGTGCCAGCAGTGAGGGGACAGCCACAACGCGGTATGGCTACACCTTC
many,.,TRBJ1-5,TRBV7-8,CASSEGRTNQPQHF,TGTGCCAGCAGCGAGGGACGGACGAATCAGCCCCAGCATTTT
.,TRBD2,TRBJ2-7,TRBV20-1,CSASPPRGSSHEQYF,TGCAGTGCCAGTCCCCCTCGCGGGAGTTCCCACGAGCAGTACTTC
.,.,TRBJ1-2,TRBV9,CASSVSGPGMIDGYTF,TGTGCCAGCAGCGTTTCCGGACCGGGGATGATTGATGGCTACACCTTC
.,.,TRBJ1-2,TRBV7-8,CAGSLEKGFHYGYTF,TGTGCCGGCAGCTTAGAGAAGGGTTTTCACTATGGCTACACCTTC
.,.,TRBJ1-2,TRBV29-1,CSVEYDKNYGYTF,TGCAGCGTTGAATACGACAAAAACTATGGCTACACCTTC
few,.,TRBJ2-7,TRBV7-4,CASSYTDYEQYF,TGTGCCAGCAGCTACACAGACTACGAGCAGTACTTC
few,TRBD1,TRBJ2-2,TRBV6-1,CASSYDRGWNTGELFF,TGTGCCAGCAGCTACGACAGGGGTTGGAACACCGGGGAGCTGTTTTTT
.,.,TRBJ1-4,TRBV20-1,CSATASAVLRWEEKLFF,TGCAGTGCAACGGCCTCAGCGGTTCTACGGTGGGAAGAAAAACTGTTTTTT
many,.,TRBJ2-1,TRBV7-2,CASSLVHNYNEQFF,TGTGCCAGCAGCTTAGTTCACAACTACAATGAGCAGTTCTTC
.,TRBD1,TRBJ1-2,TRBV28,CASSFPGQANYGYTF,TGTGCCAGCAGTTTCCCGGGACAGGCTAACTATGGCTACACCTTC
few,TRBD2,TRBJ2-1,TRBV15,CATSKRSGRAYNEQFF,TGTGCCACCAGCAAGCGAAGCGGGAGGGCCTACAATGAGCAGTTCTTC
few,.,TRBJ2-2,TRBV19,CASNAGTGYTGELFF,TGTGCCAGTAATGCCGGGACGGGTTACACCGGGGAGCTGTTTTTT
few,TRBD1,TRBJ1-4,TRBV6-1,CASSLRTGLAEKLFF,TGTGCCAGCAGTCTTCGGACAGGGCTGGCCGAAAAACTGTTTTTT
once,.,TRBJ1-1,TRBV9,CASSVDVGAWDTEAFF,TGTGCCAGCAGCGTAGATGTAGGAGCTTGGGACACTGAAGCTTTCTTT
.,.,TRBJ2-1,TRBV7-9,CASSSGPEQFF,TGTGCCAGCAGCTCCGGACCTGAGCAGTTCTTC
.,.,TRBJ1-5,TRBV12-3/TRBV12-4,CASSMGIQPQHF,TGTGCCAGCAGTATGGGGATACAGCCCCAGCATTTT
once,TRBD1,TRBJ2-4,TRBV13,CASSLGQGEAKNIQYF,TGTGCCAGCAGCCTGGGACAGGGGGAAGCCAAAAACATTCAGTACTTC
few,.,TRBJ1-6,TRBV6-1,CASSGLRRVASPLHF,TGTGCCAGCAGTGGGCTTCGCAGGGTGGCTTCACCCCTCCACTTT
few,TRBD2,TRBJ2-1,TRBV27,CASSLGLAGQNEQFF,TGTGCCAGCAGTTTAGGACTAGCGGGACAAAATGAGCAGTTCTTC
.,.,TRBJ1-5,TRBV7-9,CASSFRGSEPQHF,TGTGCCAGCAGCTTCCGTGGAAGTGAGCCCCAGCATTTT
many,.,TRBJ2-3,TRBV11-3,CASSLGRSTDTQYF,TGTGCCAGCAGCTTAGGAAGAAGCACAGATACGCAGTATTTT
few,TRBD1,TRBJ2-5,TRBV7-3,CASSLIPGGVETQYF,TGTGCCAGCAGCTTAATTCCAGGGGGCGTAGAGACCCAGTACTTC
few,TRBD2,TRBJ2-1,TRBV7-6,CASSRPTSSGRVDNEQFF,TGTGCCAGCAGCCGCCCCACCTCTAGCGGGAGGGTAGACAATGAGCAGTTCTTC
few,.,TRBJ2-5,TRBV2,CASSRSGETQYF,TGTGCCAGCAGTCGGAGTGGAGAGACCCAGTACTTC
few,TRBD1,TRBJ2-5,TRBV4-1,CASSQEPRGRGETQYF,TGCGCCAGCAGCCAAGAACCCAGGGGGCGTGGGGAGACCCAGTACTTC
.,.,TRBJ1-2,TRBV28,CASSFRLEYGYTF,TGTGCCAGCAGTTTTCGATTAGAATATGGCTACACCTTC
once,.,TRBJ1-1,TRBV27,CASSFRARNTEAFF,TGTGCCAGCAGTTTCAGGGCTCGGAACACTGAAGCTTTCTTT
.,TRBD2,TRBJ2-2,TRBV27,CASTPRGGTGELFF,TGTGCCAGCACCCCGAGGGGAGGGACCGGGGAGCTGTTTTTT
.,.,TRBJ1-1,TRBV7-9,CASSWMGDVLPEAFF,TGTGCCAGCAGCTGGATGGGAGATGTGTTGCCTGAAGCTTTCTTT
.,.,TRBJ1-4,TRBV10-3,CAISDGAGTNEKLFF,TGTGCCATCAGTGATGGGGCCGGCACTAATGAAAAACTGTTTTTT
.,.,TRBJ1-5,TRBV28,CASRGGRGWSNQPQHF,TGTGCCAGCAGGGGGGGAAGGGGCTGGAGCAATCAGCCCCAGCATTTT
few,.,TRBJ2-7,TRBV5-1,CASSLGQGGGSYEQYF,TGCGCCAGCAGCTTGGGACAGGGAGGAGGGTCCTACGAGCAGTACTTC
.,.,TRBJ1-1,TRBV11-2,CASSLYPSKKLEATEAFF,TGTGCCAGCAGCTTGTACCCCTCGAAGAAGCTAGAGGCCACTGAAGCTTTCTTT
few,.,TRBJ1-2,TRBV18,CASSEGVNYGYTF,TGTGCCAGCTCAGAGGGAGTTAACTATGGCTACACCTTC
.,.,TRBJ1-2,TRBV4-1,CASSQDGIGPRYGYTF,TGCGCCAGCAGCCAAGATGGGATCGGTCCGCGCTATGGCTACACCTTC
many,TRBD1,TRBJ2-1,TRBV7-9,CASSLGTGVNEQFF,TGTGCCAGCAGCTTAGGTACAGGGGTCAATGAGCAGTTCTTC
.,.,TRBJ1-6,TRBV19,CASKRPGAYNSPLHF,TGTGCCAGTAAAAGACCAGGAGCTTATAATTCACCCCTCCACTTT
few,TRBD1,TRBJ2-5,TRBV2,CASRSGTGTKETQYF,TGTGCCAGCAGGTCCGGGACAGGGACTAAAGAGACCCAGTACTTC
.,TRBD2,TRBJ2-7,TRBV6-6,CASRRGGLNYEQYF,TGTGCCAGCCGTCGGGGGGGGCTAAACTACGAGCAGTACTTC